This TCR beta chain was profiled in a study of CD8 T cells in Susac syndrome. Trimming shortened V by 6 bases and J by 7 bases, and 19 bases separated the two germline ends. The CDR3 length is 14 residues. Germline CDR1 and CDR2: DFQATT and SNEGSKA (reference sequence). Random hexamers were used to reverse transcribe the RNA input (about 0.45 to 1 ug). The immunoSEQ assay covered 54 Vbeta and 13 Jbeta segments for CDR3. MiXCR was run by TCRdb on the immunoSEQ multiplex PCR reads, yielding one entry per CDR3 protein. This sample has around 130,000 distinct CDR3 sequences, with approximately 96% found just once. TEMRA cells were FACS-enriched, while CD8+ and CD4+ T cells were negatively isolated. General observations from the study: It was acknowledged by the study that relatively few individuals were included in its TCR sequencing and HLA analysis.

On this clonotype: Its antigen is undetermined.

This receptor was taken from a human donor with multiple sclerosis. The chain joins TRBV20-1 to TRBJ2-1; D is possibly TRBD1 (5 bases). Sequenced input: CD4+ T cells from PBMCs. The DNA for the CDR3 is TGCAGTGCGGTGAAAAGGGGATCTGGGAATGAGCAGTTCTTC. This sequence encodes CSAVKRGSGNEQFF.